This is a list of T cell receptor beta chains from one sample in a study of identical twins. A single record per CDR3 protein comes from TCRdb applying MiXCR to the 5' RACE reads. The data hold about 890,000 distinct CDR3 sequences, with roughly 12% observed a single time. The same data also contributed to another study, on yellow fever vaccine responses in identical twins.

The sequenced sample consisted of PBMCs. The source is a young woman in good health. The CDR3 runs from the conserved cysteine through the conserved F or W. The D gene is left open where the match is weak. Size is stated for part of the rows, as once, few or many counts, or as a class when the clone is expanded.

cdr3_length: 14; clone_size: few; j_call: TRBJ2-5; d_call: -; v_call: TRBV5-1; cdr3_nt: TGCGCCAGCAGATACACAGCTGTACAAGAGACCCAGTACTTC; cdr3_aa: CASRYTAVQETQYF
cdr3_length: 15; clone_size: once; j_call: TRBJ2-1; d_call: TRBD2; v_call: TRBV20-1; cdr3_nt: TGCAGTGCTTCGGGACTAGCGGGAGTGGAAATTGAGCAGTTCTTC; cdr3_aa: CSASGLAGVEIEQFF
cdr3_length: 12; clone_size: -; j_call: TRBJ2-1; d_call: -; v_call: TRBV12-3/TRBV12-4; cdr3_nt: TGTGCCAGCGGGATGGGGTCAGGTACGCAGTTCTTC; cdr3_aa: CASGMGSGTQFF
cdr3_length: 16; clone_size: -; j_call: TRBJ2-2; d_call: -; v_call: TRBV3-1; cdr3_nt: TGTGCCAGCAGCCAAGATTCGGGCAGAGAGTCCGGGGAGCTGTTTTTT; cdr3_aa: CASSQDSGRESGELFF
cdr3_length: 14; clone_size: -; j_call: TRBJ2-2; d_call: -; v_call: TRBV28; cdr3_nt: TGTGCCAGCAGGCCGGACAGTCCCACCGGGGAGCTGTTTTTT; cdr3_aa: CASRPDSPTGELFF
cdr3_length: 13; clone_size: -; j_call: TRBJ2-7; d_call: -; v_call: TRBV2; cdr3_nt: TGTGCCAGCAGTGAAGCAGGGTCCAGCGAGCAGTACTTC; cdr3_aa: CASSEAGSSEQYF
cdr3_length: 15; clone_size: -; j_call: TRBJ2-2; d_call: TRBD1; v_call: TRBV20-1; cdr3_nt: TGCAGTGCTGCAGGGGGCCGCAAGAGCACCGGGGAGCTGTTTTTT; cdr3_aa: CSAAGGRKSTGELFF
cdr3_length: 19; clone_size: -; j_call: TRBJ2-4; d_call: TRBD2; v_call: TRBV20-1; cdr3_nt: TGCAGTGCCTGGTCCCTCGGGACTAGCGGGAAGGTCGCCAAAAACATTCAGTACTTC; cdr3_aa: CSAWSLGTSGKVAKNIQYF
cdr3_length: 13; clone_size: -; j_call: TRBJ1-2; d_call: -; v_call: TRBV12-2; cdr3_nt: TGTGCAAGTCGCTTAGCGTCCTTGGGTGGCTACACCTTC; cdr3_aa: CASRLASLGGYTF
cdr3_length: 16; clone_size: -; j_call: TRBJ2-1; d_call: -; v_call: TRBV6-1; cdr3_nt: TGTGCCAGCAGTGAAGGTGGCTTTTGGCCCAGCCGGGAGCAGTTCTTC; cdr3_aa: CASSEGGFWPSREQFF
cdr3_length: 14; clone_size: -; j_call: TRBJ2-1; d_call: -; v_call: TRBV7-8; cdr3_nt: TGTGCCAGCGATGTGGGGCCCGTCATTAATGAGCAGTTCTTC; cdr3_aa: CASDVGPVINEQFF